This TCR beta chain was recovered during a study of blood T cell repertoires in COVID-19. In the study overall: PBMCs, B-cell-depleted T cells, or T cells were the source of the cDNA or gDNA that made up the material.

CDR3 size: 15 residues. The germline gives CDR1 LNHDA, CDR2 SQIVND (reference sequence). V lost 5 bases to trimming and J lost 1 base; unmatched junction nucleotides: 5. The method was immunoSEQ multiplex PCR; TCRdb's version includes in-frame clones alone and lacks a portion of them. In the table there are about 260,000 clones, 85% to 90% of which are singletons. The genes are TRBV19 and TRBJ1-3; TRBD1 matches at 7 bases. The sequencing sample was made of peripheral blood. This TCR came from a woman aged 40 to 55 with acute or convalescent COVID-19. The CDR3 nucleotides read TGTGCCAGTAGTTTGGACAGGTCATCTGGAAACACCATATATTTT. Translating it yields CASSLDRSSGNTIYF.